What follows describes a single TCR beta chain. Antigen specificity is unknown. This entry belongs to a study of brain T cells in children with intractable seizures. Clones were sequenced by immunoSEQ multiplex PCR, and TCRdb holds only the in-frame ones, with some missing. In the table there are under 150,000 clones, 94% of which are singletons. Germline CDR1 SGHVS, CDR2 FQNEAQ. This CDR3 spans 14 amino acids. Trimming stripped 5 bases from V and 3 bases from J, with 11 bases between. Study-wide findings and caveats: Only CDR3 sequence similarity suggested viral specificity, without known HCMV serostatus.

The source was peripheral blood, collected at surgery. The chain joins TRBV7-8 to TRBJ2-1; D gene unclear. This sequence originates from a boy under two years old with hemimegalencephaly and intractable seizures. CDR3: CASSQAASYNEQFF. DNA for the CDR3: TGTGCCAGCAGCCAGGCGGCTAGCTACAATGAGCAGTTCTTC.